This entry concerns a single T cell receptor (beta chain). This clonotype has a count of ten or more. The clone's antigen remains unknown. Per-base qualities were not stored, and no clone one base away is much larger. The record originates from a study of T-cell reconstitution after alpha-beta-depleted transplantation in children (dated by TCRdb to 2016 to 2017). A note on the overall study: Using TCR repertoire profiling, the study quantitatively followed how T-cell immune reconstitution unfolded in children after TCRalphabeta/CD19-depleted allogeneic hematopoietic cell transplantation. Study-wide conclusions, independent of this receptor: Apparently early alphabetaT-cell count recovery about two months after transplant reportedly relied on only several hundred rapidly expanded clones derived from non-depleted graft cells. In some patients, the high TCRbeta diversity seen at day 60 was put down to recipient T cells and intrathymic progenitors that had survived conditioning. The frequencies of hyperexpanded clones fell over the following months, and after one year, T-cell counts and TCRbeta diversity were mostly attributed to newly produced T cells.

In the paper's terms, the treatment or condition label means: allogeneic hematopoietic cell transplantation with graft depleted of TCRalphabeta T cells and CD19 B cells. TCRalphabeta/CD19-depleted allogeneic hematopoietic cell grafts were given to the transplant recipients, all of whom were children. From the germline V gene, CDR1 is SGHRS and CDR2 is YFSETQ. V loses 4 bases of germline sequence and J loses 4 bases, and the interval between the two ends is 20 bases. The CDR3 contains 16 residues, cysteine and phenylalanine counted. The CDR3 DNA has 48 bases and is translated from base 1. Library generation was performed with PCR. Sequencing used an Illumina HiSeq 2500. TCR library preparation used molecular barcoding, with unique molecular identifiers applied to normalize quantification of the TCRbeta repertoire. Using fastp at Q25 and MiXCR, TCRdb reprocessed the public reads and kept productive beta chains. Each entry is one CDR3 protein sequence, shown with its most common DNA and genes. The sample table holds 490,000 or so distinct CDR3 sequences, of which over 9.5% were seen once. The ten largest clonotypes hold 2% of the sample.

The sequence is built from TRBV5-1 and TRBJ1-2, with the D gene not confidently named. The source of this sequence is a child aged 2 to 10 with inherited bone marrow failure, due to receive a stem cell transplant. The input for sequencing was PBMCs, taken before TCRalphabeta/CD19-depleted stem cell transplant. The CDR3 reads as follows: CASSRGGLEARYGYTF. The DNA is TGCGCCAGCAGCCGCGGTGGTCTGGAGGCGCGCTATGGCTACACCTTC.